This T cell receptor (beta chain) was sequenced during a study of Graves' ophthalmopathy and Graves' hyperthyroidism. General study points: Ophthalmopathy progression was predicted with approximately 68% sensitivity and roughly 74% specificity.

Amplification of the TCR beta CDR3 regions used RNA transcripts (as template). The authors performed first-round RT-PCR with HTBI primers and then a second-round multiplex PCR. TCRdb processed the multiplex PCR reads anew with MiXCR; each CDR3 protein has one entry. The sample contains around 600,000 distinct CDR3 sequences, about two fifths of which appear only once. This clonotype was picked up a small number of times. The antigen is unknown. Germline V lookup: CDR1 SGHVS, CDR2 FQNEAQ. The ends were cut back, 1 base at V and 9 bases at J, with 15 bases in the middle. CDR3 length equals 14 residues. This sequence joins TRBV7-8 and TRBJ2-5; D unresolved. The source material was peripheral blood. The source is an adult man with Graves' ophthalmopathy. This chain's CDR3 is CASSLGVLWQPQYF. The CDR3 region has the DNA TGTGCCAGCAGCTTAGGAGTCCTTTGGCAGCCCCAGTACTTC.